This T cell receptor (beta chain) was observed in a study of response to subunit inactivated influenza vaccine. Study-level findings and limits: T cells newly recruited by each seasonal influenza vaccination are few, the authors suggested.

On this clonotype itself: Its specificity is unknown.

TCRdb ran MiXCR on the RT-PCR reads and lists one entry per CDR3 protein. The sample consists of 610,000 or so distinct CDR3 sequences, 14% of them appearing once. The CDR3 sequence is 13 residues long. The germline gives CDR1 LGHNT, CDR2 FRNRAP. V trimming: 5 bases; J trimming: 5 bases; junction bases outside the gene matches: 3. The chain recombines TRBV12-5 with TRBJ1-2; the match to TRBD1 covers 9 bases. The sequences come from PBMCs from blood, collected roughly 13 days after vaccination. The sequence was collected from a man aged 45-65 years who received an inactivated influenza vaccine. The CDR3 here is CASGTGTGYGYTF. The CDR3 bases are TGTGCTAGTGGTACCGGGACAGGGTATGGCTACACCTTC.